The 24 T cell receptor beta chains below all came from one sample that was sequenced in a study of beta chain features in type 1 diabetes. Findings and caveats of the study: Across all four CD4+ subsets, people with type 1 diabetes showed modestly shorter TCRB CDR3s.

No antigen has been identified for these receptors. The authors reverse transcribed all of the isolated RNA, so sequencing captured expressed TCRB transcripts. TCRdb keeps only in-frame clones here, not all; method: immunoSEQ multiplex PCR. The repertoire holds about 650,000 clones, with 9.5% to 15% as singletons. Input material: naive CD4+ T cells from blood. The source is a man in his thirties or forties with type 1 diabetes.

This sequence joins TRBV11-2 and TRBJ2-5; tentatively, D is TRBD1 (8 bases). In germline, CDR1 is SGHAT, CDR2 FQNNGV. V shed 3 bases and J shed 4 bases, with 15 bases lying between them. The CDR3 extends over 15 amino acids. In DNA, the CDR3 is TGTGCCAGCAGCTTTGGACAGGGAGGGGTAGAGACCCAGTACTTC. Translated: CASSFGQGGVETQYF. Complete variable domain (other parts from reference TRBV11-2 and TRBJ2-5): EAGVAQSPRYKIIEKRQSVAFWCNPISGHATLYWYQQILGQGPKLLIQFQNNGVVDDSQLPKDRFSAERLKGVDSTLKIQPAKLEDSAVYLCASSFGQGGVETQYFGPGTRLLVL.

As for this clone: The same CDR3 arises from other DNA sequences in this sample as well. This chain joins TRBV5-1 and TRBJ1-1; 7 bases match TRBD1. V shed 1 base, J shed 1 base, and the junction held 1 base outside the gene matches. The CDR3 totals 14 residues. Germline V lookup: CDR1 SGHRS, CDR2 YFSETQ. The DNA of the CDR3 is TGCGCCAGCAGCTTGACAGGGGAGAACACTGAAGCTTTCTTT. Translating it yields CASSLTGENTEAFF.

This clone was seen only a few times. The V gene is TRBV10-3, the J gene TRBJ2-1, with D perhaps matching TRBD1 (6 bases). CDR3 length: 12 amino acids. Germline V gene lookup returns CDR1 ENHRY and CDR2 SYGVKD. Deletions cut 4 bases from V and 13 bases from J, with 14 bases between. This CDR3 reads CAISGGGSSQFF. CDR3 coding DNA: TGTGCCATCAGTGGAGGGGGAAGTTCACAGTTCTTC.

This clone turned up a few times. The genes are TRBV29-1 and TRBJ2-1; a weak D match, TRBD1 (6 bases). CDR1 SQVTM and CDR2 ANQGSEA come from the germline V gene. The CDR3 is made up of 14 amino acids. Deletions cut 6 bases from V and 1 base from J, with 13 bases between. The CDR3 region has the DNA TGCAGCGTCGCGAGGGGGAAGTCCTACAATGAGCAGTTCTTC. This gives the protein CSVARGKSYNEQFF.

This clone was counted only a few times. The chain recombines TRBV29-1 with TRBJ1-1; 8 bases align to TRBD1. Trimming at V came to 4 bases and at J to 5 bases, leaving 9 bases not matched to a gene. Germline assignment: CDR1 SQVTM and CDR2 ANQGSEA. CDR3 size: 14 residues. The CDR3 spells CSVAAGGDYTEAFF. CDR3 bases: TGCAGCGTTGCGGCAGGGGGCGATTATACTGAAGCTTTCTTT.

The V call is TRBV25-1, the J call TRBJ2-5; weak D call: TRBD2 (6 bases). Germline V CDR1 and CDR2: MGHDK, SYGVNS. There are 15 residues in the CDR3. Between the trimmed V and J ends, which lost 6 bases and 5 bases, there was a span of 19 bases. CDR3 nucleotides: TGTGCCAGCAGCCGGGACTTCGGAAACGGCGAGACCCAGTACTTC. As protein: CASSRDFGNGETQYF.

Only a few counts were recorded for this clone. The chain has TRBV9 and TRBJ2-7; possible D gene TRBD1, 5 bases. The CDR3 is made up of 15 amino acids. V gave up 0 bases and J gave up 2 bases, with 12 bases separating them. Germline V gives CDR1 SGDLS, CDR2 YYNGEE. The CDR3 protein is CASSVESGLAYEQYF. DNA of the CDR3: TGTGCCAGCAGCGTAGAATCAGGGTTGGCCTACGAGCAGTACTTC.

The chain employs TRBV4-3 and TRBJ1-1; the match to TRBD1 covers 8 bases. The CDR3 consists of 13 residues. The trim removed 4 bases at V and 7 bases at J, leaving 5 bases unmatched. Germline V CDR1 and CDR2: LGHNA, YSLEER. The CDR3: CASSPDRAGEAFF. The CDR3 region has the DNA TGCGCCAGCAGCCCGGACAGGGCGGGTGAAGCTTTCTTT.

The chain joins TRBV2 to TRBJ2-5; D is ambiguous. Germline values: CDR1 SNHLY, CDR2 FYNNEI. This CDR3 has 14 amino acids. Trimming shortened V by 2 bases and J by 2 bases, and 9 bases separated the two germline ends. The CDR3 is CASSEIPLQETQYF. The CDR3 bases are TGTGCCAGCAGTGAAATACCGCTTCAAGAGACCCAGTACTTC.

The chain carries TRBV28 and TRBJ1-2; TRBD1 aligns across 9 bases. The CDR3 is 16 amino acids. V was pared by 11 bases and J by 6 bases, with 19 bases of the junction left unmatched. The germline CDR1 and CDR2 sequences are MDHEN and SYDVKM. In DNA, the CDR3 is TGTGCCGGAGGAGACATCGGGACAGGGTCGGAAGATGGCTACACCTTC. Its translation: CAGGDIGTGSEDGYTF.

This clone appeared a few times. One end of the junction does not line up with germline, which may come from a read error. The CDR3 region has the DNA TGTGCCAGCAGGAAAACAATCCAGGTTCTGGTCTTC. This sequence encodes CASRKTIQVLVF. This chain uses TRBV5-6 with TRBJ2-1; no clear D gene. This CDR3 is built from 12 residues. The germline V gene has CDR1 SGHDT and CDR2 YYEEEE.

This clone was counted only a few times. This chain links TRBV20-1 with TRBJ2-7, with D unresolved. The ends were cut back, 5 bases at V and 6 bases at J, with 8 bases in the middle. There are 10 residues in the CDR3. The V gene's germline CDR1 is DFQATT and CDR2 SNEGSKA (reference sequence). As DNA, the CDR3 is TGCAGTGCTTTCAGGTCCGAGCAGTACTTC. Encoded protein: CSAFRSEQYF.

This clone was seen a few times. The V and J genes are TRBV11-2 and TRBJ1-4, with 8 bases lining up with TRBD1. CDR3 length equals 16 residues. Trimming at V came to 4 bases and at J to 5 bases, leaving 9 bases not matched to a gene. The germline V gene encodes CDR1 SGHAT and CDR2 FQNNGV. The CDR3 region has the DNA TGTGCCAGCAGCTCTCCCCCAGGGGGCGGGAATGAAAAACTGTTTTTT. This encodes CASSSPPGGGNEKLFF.

This rearrangement joins TRBV19 to TRBJ2-2; possibly TRBD2 for D (5 bases). The CDR3 runs 14 residues. V gave up 6 bases and J gave up 0 bases, with 8 bases separating them. Looked up from germline, CDR1 is LNHDA and CDR2 is SQIVND (reference sequence). CDR3 residues: CASRERTNTGELFF. The CDR3 DNA sequence: TGTGCCAGTAGAGAGCGGACGAACACCGGGGAGCTGTTTTTT.

This rearrangement joins TRBV27 to TRBJ1-6; 7 bases align to TRBD1. The CDR3 has 16 residues. From germline, CDR1 is MNHEY and CDR2 SMNVEV (reference sequence). V trimming: 0 bases; J trimming: 10 bases; junction bases outside the gene matches: 9. The CDR3 here is CASSLSGQGGYSPLHF. The CDR3 nucleotides are TGTGCCAGCAGTTTATCGGGGCAGGGGGGGTACTCACCCCTCCACTTT.

The V and J genes are TRBV27 and TRBJ1-4; 7 bases agree with TRBD1. Germline CDR1 is MNHEY and CDR2 is SMNVEV (reference sequence). There are 15 residues in the CDR3. Trimming removed 7 bases from V and 6 bases from J; junction bases left unmatched: 11. CDR3 amino acids: CASKMRDSLDEKLFF. The DNA of the CDR3 is TGTGCCAGCAAGATGAGGGACAGTCTGGATGAAAAACTGTTTTTT.

In this sample, this clone turned up a few times. The J gene is TRBJ2-7, the V gene TRBV28; D tentatively reads TRBD1 or TRBD2 (5 bases each). The CDR3 consists of 17 residues. Germline CDR1 and CDR2: MDHEN and SYDVKM. Trimming cost V 4 bases and J 1 base, with 20 bases left between them. The CDR3 here is CASSSRGSSQFSYEQYF. The CDR3, as DNA: TGTGCCAGCAGTTCGAGGGGTTCCAGTCAATTTTCCTACGAGCAGTACTTC.

The chain employs TRBV10-3 and TRBJ2-7, with 7 bases aligning to TRBD1. Germline V gene lookup returns CDR1 ENHRY and CDR2 SYGVKD. The CDR3 totals 14 residues. With V trimmed by 10 bases and J by 1 base, 10 bases remained unmatched. The CDR3 spells CATMSQGSSYEQYF. The CDR3 region has the DNA TGTGCCACGATGTCACAGGGGTCTTCCTACGAGCAGTACTTC.

In its sample, this clone was seen a few times. This chain connects TRBV7-2 to TRBJ2-7; D is perhaps TRBD1 or TRBD2 (6 bases each). CDR1 SGHTA and CDR2 FQGNSA come from the germline V gene. The CDR3 contains 14 residues. V lost 5 bases and J lost 4, with 15 bases in between. CDR3 residues: CASSEQGGVYEQYF. CDR3 nucleotides: TGTGCCAGCAGCGAACAGGGAGGCGTATACGAGCAGTACTTC.

This clone was recorded a few times. This sequence joins TRBV2 and TRBJ1-2, with D tentatively TRBD1 (6 bases). This CDR3 contains 15 residues. Per the germline V gene, CDR1 is SNHLY and CDR2 is FYNNEI. V lost 4 bases to trimming and J lost 7 bases, with 19 bases between them. The CDR3 loop is CASSVSPTGAGGYTF. The CDR3 DNA reads TGTGCCAGCAGTGTGTCCCCAACGGGGGCGGGTGGCTACACCTTC.

The chain recombines TRBV18 with TRBJ2-5; D ambiguous. The CDR3 has 13 amino acids. V lost 6 bases and J lost 4, with 12 bases in between. The V gene's germline CDR1 is KGHSH and CDR2 LQKENI. The chain's CDR3 is CASSGSVRETQYF. CDR3 bases: TGTGCCAGCTCGGGGTCGGTCCGAGAGACCCAGTACTTC.

The genes are TRBV5-4 and TRBJ2-1; 10 positions match TRBD1. The germline gives CDR1 SGHNT, CDR2 YYREEE (reference sequence). The CDR3 loop spans 14 amino acids. V was clipped by 4 bases and J by 5 bases; unmatched bases: 3. CDR3 DNA sequence: TGTGCCAGCAGCCAGGGACAGGGGAACAATGAGCAGTTCTTC. Translating gives CASSQGQGNNEQFF.

This clone occurred a few times. The V call is TRBV18, the J call TRBJ2-5; D unclear. CDR1 and CDR2 from the germline V gene are KGHSH and LQKENI. CDR3 length equals 13 residues. Between the trimmed V and J ends, which lost 4 bases and 5 bases, there was a span of 11 bases. CDR3 region: CASSQAGVETQYF. The CDR3 bases are TGTGCCAGCTCACAGGCCGGCGTCGAGACCCAGTACTTC. The full variable domain, rest sourced from reference TRBV18 and TRBJ2-5, is NAGVMQNPRHLVRRRGQEARLRCSPMKGHSHVYWYRQLPEEGLKFMVYLQKENIIDESGMPKERFSAEFPKEGPSILRIQQVVRGDSAAYFCASSQAGVETQYFGPGTRLLVL.

The gene calls are TRBV14 and TRBJ2-2, with a weak D call TRBD2 (5 bases). Germline V gives CDR1 SGHDN, CDR2 FVKESK. V lost 3 bases to trimming and J lost 5 bases, with 10 bases between them. This CDR3 is built from 14 residues. CDR3 DNA sequence: TGTGCCAGCAGCCAGCAAGAGGGAACCGGGGAGCTGTTTTTT. Translation gives CASSQQEGTGELFF.